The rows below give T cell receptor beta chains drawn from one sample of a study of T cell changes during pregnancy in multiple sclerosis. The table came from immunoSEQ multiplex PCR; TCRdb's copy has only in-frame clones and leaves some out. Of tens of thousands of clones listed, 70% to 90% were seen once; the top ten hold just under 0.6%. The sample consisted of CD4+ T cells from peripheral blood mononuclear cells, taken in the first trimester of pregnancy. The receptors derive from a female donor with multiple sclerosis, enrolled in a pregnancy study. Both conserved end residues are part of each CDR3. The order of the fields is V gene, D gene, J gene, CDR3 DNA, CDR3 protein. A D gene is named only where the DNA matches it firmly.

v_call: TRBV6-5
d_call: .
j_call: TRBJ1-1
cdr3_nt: TGTGCCAGCAGTTACGGGAGGGACACTGAAGCTTTCTTT
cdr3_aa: CASSYGRDTEAFF

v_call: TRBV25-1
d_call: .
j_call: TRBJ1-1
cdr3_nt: TGTGCCAGCAGTAGGTCCGGAGTTAACACTGAAGCTTTCTTT
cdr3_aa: CASSRSGVNTEAFF

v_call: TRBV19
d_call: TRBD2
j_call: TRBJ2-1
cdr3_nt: TGTGCCAGTAGTATAGATCGACTAGCGGGCAACAATGAGCAGTTCTTC
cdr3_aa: CASSIDRLAGNNEQFF

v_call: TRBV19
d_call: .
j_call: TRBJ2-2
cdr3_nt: TGTGCCAGTAGTATACAGGGGTCGCCCGGGGAGCTGTTTTTT
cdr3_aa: CASSIQGSPGELFF

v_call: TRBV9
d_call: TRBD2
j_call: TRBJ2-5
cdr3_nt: TGTGCCAGCAGCGTAGGAATTAGCGGGGGGATGGAAGAGACCCAGTACTTC
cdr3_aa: CASSVGISGGMEETQYF

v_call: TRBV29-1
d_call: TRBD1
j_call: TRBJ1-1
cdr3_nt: TGCAGCGTTGAGGGTGTAGCCGGGACAGCGAACACTGAAGCTTTCTTT
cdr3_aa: CSVEGVAGTANTEAFF

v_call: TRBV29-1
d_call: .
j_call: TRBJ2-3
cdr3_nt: TGCAGCGTTGAGGGCAGGGGTAGCACAGATACGCAGTATTTT
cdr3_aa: CSVEGRGSTDTQYF

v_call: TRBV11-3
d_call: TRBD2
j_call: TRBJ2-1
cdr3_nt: TGTGCCAGCAGCTTGCTCGCGGGAGCGGGGGAGCAGTTCTTC
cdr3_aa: CASSLLAGAGEQFF

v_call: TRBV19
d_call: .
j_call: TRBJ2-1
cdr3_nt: TGTGCAAGCGGAGCAGCGGCTTCCTACAATGAGCAGTTCTTC
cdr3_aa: CASGAAASYNEQFF

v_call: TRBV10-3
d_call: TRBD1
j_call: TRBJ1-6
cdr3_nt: TGTGCCATCAGTGGGGACAGGGATTCACCCCTCCACTTT
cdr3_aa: CAISGDRDSPLHF